This paragraph reports one TCR beta chain. This sample stems from a study of blood T cell repertoires in COVID-19. Original methodology: Nucleated cell counts were estimated from reference gene primer amplification. Using immunoSEQ multiplex PCR, the repertoire was profiled, and TCRdb retains in-frame clones only, with some absent. V, J and clone size reflect that table, while D and trimming were determined from the DNA. The profile shows some 140,000 clones, approximately 81% of them singletons. CDR3 size: 18 residues. V lost 0 bases, J lost 5 bases, and 21 bases lay in between. Germline values: CDR1 KGHSH, CDR2 LQKENI.

The chain combines TRBV18 with TRBJ2-3; weak D call: TRBD2 (6 bases). This clonotype originated in a man aged 35-49 years with acute COVID-19. Sequencing input: PBMCs or T cells enriched from blood (not recorded which). CDR3 loop: CASSPPGSAIGGGDTQYF. CDR3 nucleotides: TGTGCCAGCTCACCACCGGGGTCGGCAATCGGGGGTGGAGATACGCAGTATTTT.